This is a list of T cell receptor beta chains from one sample in a study of cytomegalovirus exposure and HLA in healthy donors. Using immunoSEQ multiplex PCR, the repertoire was profiled, and TCRdb retains in-frame clones only, with some absent. This repertoire shows fewer than 150,000 clones, 70% to 85% found once; its top ten account for 4% to 5%. Sequencing input: PBMCs. The receptors stem from a woman in her thirties or forties in good health and CMV-seropositive. Each CDR3 is given with its conserved first and last residue. The order of the fields is clone size, J gene, CDR3 length, D gene, V gene, CDR3 DNA, CDR3 protein. A D gene is named only where the DNA matches it firmly. Clone size is not always given. Where it is, it says once, few, many or a class for expanded clones.

>few|TRBJ2-7|18|TRBD2|TRBV4-2
TGTGCCAGCAGCCAACTGACTCGGGGCCGGGGGGGATCCCACGAGCAGTACTTC
CASSQLTRGRGGSHEQYF
>-|TRBJ1-2|16|TRBD1|TRBV7-3
TGTGCCAGCATCTCGCTCCCCTACAGGGGTGAGAATGGCTACACCTTC
CASISLPYRGENGYTF
>few|TRBJ2-2|19|TRBD2|TRBV7-8
TGTGCCAGCAGCAAACGATCCCTTTTCGGGGGGGGTTCCACCGGGGAGCTGTTTTTT
CASSKRSLFGGGSTGELFF
>-|TRBJ2-4|14|-|TRBV7-9
TGTGCCAGCAGCTTAGGTGGGGGGTCAGGCATTCAGTACTTC
CASSLGGGSGIQYF
>-|TRBJ1-5|13|-|TRBV6-6
TGTGCCAGCAGCCTTAATAGCAATCAGCCCCAGCATTTT
CASSLNSNQPQHF
>-|TRBJ1-6|15|TRBD1|TRBV5-1
TGCGCCAGCAGCCAAGCCCCAGGGGGTGATTCACCCCTCCACTTT
CASSQAPGGDSPLHF
>-|TRBJ2-1|15|-|TRBV11-3
TGTGCCAGCAGCTTACGTGAACTAGTCGGCAATGAGCAGTTCTTC
CASSLRELVGNEQFF
>-|TRBJ2-1|15|-|TRBV5-1
TGCGCCAGCAGTTCGGGGGACCTCTCCTACAATGAGCAGTTCTTC
CASSSGDLSYNEQFF
>-|TRBJ2-1|16|-|TRBV28
TGTGCCAGCAGTTTATCCTCCGGGAGAAAGCACAATGAGCAGTTCTTC
CASSLSSGRKHNEQFF
>few|TRBJ1-4|17|TRBD1|TRBV7-9
TGTGCCAGCAGCTCAGGGTGGGGAACAGGGGTAGCTGAAAAACTGTTTTTT
CASSSGWGTGVAEKLFF
>-|TRBJ2-5|19|TRBD2|TRBV7-9
TGTTCCAGCAGCTTAGTCGGGGGGACTAGCGGGAGACGCGGGGAGACCCAGTACTTC
CSSSLVGGTSGRRGETQYF
>-|TRBJ2-7|14|-|TRBV7-2
TGTGCCAGCAGCCCAGGGCCCGCTAGCGCCGAGCAGTACTTC
CASSPGPASAEQYF
>-|TRBJ2-3|18|TRBD1|TRBV5-1
TGCGCCAGCAGCTACAGGACAGGAACGCCTGGGAGCACAGATACGCAGTATTTT
CASSYRTGTPGSTDTQYF
>-|TRBJ1-3|15|-|TRBV16
TGTGCCAGCAGCCAATCGTCCGGCTCTGGAAACACCATATATTTT
CASSQSSGSGNTIYF
>-|TRBJ2-6|17|-|TRBV18
TGTGCCAGCTCACCCCTTTTACAGGGATCTGGGGCCAACGTCCTGACTTTC
CASSPLLQGSGANVLTF
>-|TRBJ1-1|14|-|TRBV30
TGTGCCTGGATTGGTCGGGGGATTAAGACTGAAGCTTTCTTT
CAWIGRGIKTEAFF
>few|TRBJ1-1|16|-|TRBV5-5
TGTGCCAGCAGCACTAAACGGCGCAGCGAGAACACTGAAGCTTTCTTT
CASSTKRRSENTEAFF
>-|TRBJ1-3|14|TRBD1|TRBV5-1
TGCGCCAGCAGCACCGGGACAGAAATAAACACCATATATTTT
CASSTGTEINTIYF
>-|TRBJ2-1|17|TRBD1|TRBV19
TGTGCCAGTAGTACCCTAGGGACAGTCAGCTCCTACAATGAGCAGTTCTTC
CASSTLGTVSSYNEQFF
>-|TRBJ1-3|15|-|TRBV5-5
TGTGCCAGCAGCTTAAGGGGGAGAGATGGAAACACCATATATTTT
CASSLRGRDGNTIYF
>few|TRBJ1-2|14|TRBD1|TRBV2
TGTGCCAGCAGTCCTGGGACAGCCGGGTATGGCTACACCTTC
CASSPGTAGYGYTF
>-|TRBJ2-3|16|TRBD2|TRBV19
TGTGCCAGTAGTACATCTAGCGGGAGGTTAGCAGATACGCAGTATTTT
CASSTSSGRLADTQYF
>-|TRBJ1-1|14|TRBD1|TRBV5-1
TGCGCCAGCAGCTCGACAGGGCTGAACACTGAAGCTTTCTTT
CASSSTGLNTEAFF
>-|TRBJ1-2|16|TRBD1|TRBV5-1
TGCGCCAGCAGCTTGGCCCCGGGACAGGGCAACTATGGCTACACCTTC
CASSLAPGQGNYGYTF
>-|TRBJ2-1|15|-|TRBV7-8
TGTGCCAGCAGCTTAGCGGGGGGTCTCTACAATGAGCAGTTCTTC
CASSLAGGLYNEQFF
>-|TRBJ2-1|14|TRBD2|TRBV5-1
TGCGCCAGCAGGGGCGGCGGGGGAAGGCCTGAGCAGTTCTTC
CASRGGGGRPEQFF